This T cell receptor (beta chain) was documented in a study of blood T cell repertoires in COVID-19. Study background: PBMCs, B-cell-depleted T cells, or T cells provided the cDNA or gDNA that made up the material.

Measured with immunoSEQ multiplex PCR; TCRdb has only the in-frame clones, and not every one. The sample has a few hundred thousand clones; approximately 81% are singletons. V shed 4 bases and J 1 base; nucleotides not matched to a gene: 6. Germline CDR1 KGHDR, CDR2 SFDVKD. CDR3 length: 17 amino acids. This TCR derives from a woman older than 75 with acute or convalescent COVID-19. V and J are TRBV24-1 and TRBJ1-1, with 12 nucleotides matching TRBD1. Sample: peripheral blood. For the CDR3, the DNA is TGTGCCACCAGTGAAGCCGGGACAGGGGGCTCGAACACTGAAGCTTTCTTT. Protein sequence: CATSEAGTGGSNTEAFF.